This entry is about one TCR beta chain. The target antigen is unknown. At sampling all donors were nominally healthy, likely with unrecorded immune exposures. 13 Jbeta primers and 60 Vbeta primers were used for the PCR. Clones were read by immunoSEQ multiplex PCR, and TCRdb kept only the in-frame ones, dropping some. Of more than 95,000 clones in the sample, less than 85% were seen once. V lost 4 bases to trimming and J lost 7 bases; unmatched junction nucleotides: 9. The germline CDR1 and CDR2 sequences are SGHDT and YYEEEE. The CDR3 runs to 16 residues. These data originate in a study of cytomegalovirus exposure and HLA in healthy donors. Study-level findings and limits: With later analysis, a missense DCLRE1C variant became linked to TCR beta V- and J-gene trimming.

The chain carries TRBV5-6 and TRBJ1-6; 9 nucleotides align to TRBD1. The sequenced material came from PBMCs. This clonotype was obtained from a woman younger than 30 in good health and CMV-seropositive. The CDR3 DNA reads as TGTGCCAGCAGCCGAAGGGACAGGGAACAAAATTCACCCCTCCACTTT. Translation gives CASSRRDREQNSPLHF.